This T cell receptor beta chain was profiled in a study of cytomegalovirus exposure and HLA in healthy donors. Across the whole study: Caucasian-associated ancestry cluster membership applied to just over 80% of 398 genotyped donors. Study results and limitations: Reports described diagnosis of cytomegalovirus status by the classifier as highly specific and sensitive. Sequencing likely generated an artifact that appeared as a cluster of highly shared sequence variants. Reportedly, fewer N-insertions than the approximately 690-donor mean appeared in an Asian-associated ancestry cluster in a later analysis.

The PCR employed 60 Vbeta primers together with 13 Jbeta primers. Only in-frame clones appear in the TCRdb table, and some are missing; sequencing was by immunoSEQ multiplex PCR. The sample comprises 140,000 to 150,000 clones, 75% to 90% of which are singletons, and roughly 2.9% rests with the top ten. The V gene's germline CDR1 is LNHDA and CDR2 SQIVND (reference sequence). The CDR3 is 15 residues long. J lost 9 bases, V lost 4 bases, and 9 bases had no gene match. For this clone: Its antigen is still unknown.

The sequenced sample consisted of PBMCs. This sequence was found in a woman in her 30s in good health and CMV-seronegative. The V call is TRBV19, the J call TRBJ2-2; 9 bases agree with TRBD1. This CDR3 is CASSTIRQGVRELFF. The DNA for the CDR3 is TGTGCCAGTAGTACGATCCGACAGGGGGTTAGGGAGCTGTTTTTT. Together with reference TRBV19 and TRBJ2-2, the CDR3 gives the full variable domain: DGGITQSPKYLFRKEGQNVTLSCEQNLNHDAMYWYRQDPGQGLRLIYYSQIVNDFQKGDIAEGYSVSREKKESFPLTVTSAQKNPTAFYLCASSTIRQGVRELFFGEGSRLTVL.